The source of this T cell receptor beta chain is a study of Graves' ophthalmopathy and Graves' hyperthyroidism. Across the whole study: Peripheral blood (taken before any treatment) was collected at initial diagnosis.

Germline lookup yields CDR1 DFQATT and CDR2 SNEGSKA (reference sequence). V trimming: 0 bases; J trimming: 4 bases; junction bases outside the gene matches: 1. The CDR3 spans 14 residues. TCR beta CDR3 amplification used RNA transcripts. An initial RT-PCR round employing HTBI primers preceded a second-round multiplex PCR. A single record per CDR3 protein comes from TCRdb applying MiXCR to the multiplex PCR reads. The table shows 340,000 or so distinct CDR3 sequences, with under 20% occurring only once. This clonotype originated in an adult man with Graves' ophthalmopathy. Sequencing was done on a sample of peripheral blood. The genes are TRBV20-1 and TRBJ2-5, with 11 bases matching TRBD1. The CDR3 here is CSARDGQGAETQYF. CDR3 DNA: TGCAGTGCTAGAGATGGACAGGGGGCAGAGACCCAGTACTTC.